The TCR beta chain under discussion was sequenced for a study of identical twins. Study outcomes and limitations: Models, which agreed with sharing between unrelated individuals, nonetheless underestimated the out-of-frame TCR alpha sharing seen in monozygotic twins. High-abundance cord blood beta clonotypes had fewer insertions; memory repertoires showed none.

A template switching step contributed a universal primer site, while unique molecular identifiers were present in the cDNA. Via MiXCR, TCRdb re-called the 5' RACE reads, giving one row per CDR3 protein. The table includes some 250,000 distinct CDR3 sequences, more than 9.5% detected once. The CDR3 runs to 17 residues. Germline lookup yields CDR1 GTSNPN and CDR2 SVGIG (reference sequence). The J segment lost 2 bases and the V segment lost 0 bases, leaving 12 bases of the junction unmatched. Turning to this clonotype: What it binds is not known.

Healthy Caucasians provided all donations. These data were also reused for a study on yellow fever vaccine responses in identical twins.

What was sequenced was memory (CD45RO+) T cells sorted from blood. This receptor was taken from a woman aged 18-29 years in good health. This chain links TRBV30 with TRBJ2-5; 7 nucleotides line up with TRBD2. CDR3 in DNA: TGTGCCTGGAGTGTACAGCGATCTAGCGGTCCTCAAGAGACCCAGTACTTC. It specifies CAWSVQRSSGPQETQYF.